This T cell receptor (beta chain) appears in the sequencing data of a study of T cell responses to AZD1222 COVID-19 vaccine. Study overall: Samples with a second dose at about 4 or about 12 weeks were pooled together.

To note about this clone: As yet, its antigen is unknown.

Study-wide points: Clonal diversity was possibly underestimated, and white British individuals and females predominated among donors. At baseline, seropositivity was found in only a handful of AZD1222 recipients. It was only after the peak T cell response that any repertoires were sampled.

Produced via immunoSEQ multiplex PCR; TCRdb's table is partial and in-frame only. This repertoire shows 95,000 to 100,000 clones, around 83% found once; its top ten account for approximately 1.5%. This receptor was identified in an adult in good health. Specimen: peripheral blood, collected on day 0 of AZD1222 vaccination.

CDR3 amino acids: CASSQDSTGNYVTQYF. CDR3 in DNA: TGCGCCAGCAGCCAAGACTCGACCGGGAATTATGTGACCCAGTACTTC. The V and J genes are TRBV4-1 and TRBJ2-5, with D possibly matching TRBD2 (5 bases). The germline gives CDR1 MGHRA, CDR2 YSYEKL. This CDR3 is built from 16 residues. V was pared by 0 bases and J by 7 bases, with 18 bases between.